This T cell receptor (beta chain) was sequenced in a study of identical twins (dated by TCRdb to the mid-2010s). For context, the study as a whole: To test whether fetal clonotypes persist, this study deep-sequenced TCR alpha and beta repertoires from monozygotic twins, from unrelated adults of various ages, and from cord blood. To rule out contamination, replicate twin experiments were performed at different times with different library preparation protocols. General findings and caveats noted by the study authors: Abundant cord blood beta clonotypes had fewer insertions, young adult naive repertoires showed a similar but weaker trend, and memory repertoires showed no such trend. Zero-insertion analyses could be partly confounded by invariant T cells such as MAIT and iNKT, though diverse VJ usage argued against such confounding for most clonotypes. Excess twin sharing in beta out-of-frame sequences was weaker because fewer shared sequences lowered the signal-to-noise ratio. Because the same donors could not be followed over many years, the conclusions relied on cross-sectional statistical analysis. Recombination models systematically underestimated out-of-frame TCR alpha sharing in monozygotic twins but agreed with sharing between unrelated individuals. Out-of-frame TCR alpha sequences shared between twins showed an excess of low generation-probability sequences compared with coincidental sharing between unrelated individuals.

With respect to this clonotype: What antigen it recognizes has not been identified. Base qualities are not provided; no much larger clone lies one nucleotide away.

Every donor in the study was a healthy Caucasian. Miltenyi CD45RO+ enrichment and human naive T-cell isolation kits were used to isolate memory (CD45RO+) and naive T cells from PBMC. The library was generated by 5' RACE. Sequencing relied on an Illumina HiSeq 2000. A universal primer binding site was introduced by template switching, and a unique molecular identifier was present in the final cDNA, enabling accurate counting of TCR cDNA molecules. Specific primers in the conserved constant-segment region were used to synthesize first-strand cDNA for the TCR alpha and beta chains. To control for contamination, each cDNA library was double barcoded with a SMART-Mk sample barcode plus Illumina barcodes. TruSeq adapter sequences along with Illumina sample barcodes were introduced in two successive PCR steps. The TCR alpha and beta cDNA libraries were sequenced on the Illumina HiSeq platform using custom primers. Per the original workflow: MiGEC processed the raw reads to extract unique molecular identifiers, while MiXCR was used to determine the CDR3 positions. Recombination models were inferred per individual with the repgenHMM and IGoR tools using an EM algorithm. Shared clonotype analysis was performed with the tcR package in R, normalizing sharing by the product of cloneset sizes. To study raw recombination free of thymic and clonal selection effects, out-of-frame nonproductive sequences were analyzed. TCRdb redid the processing of the public reads, applying fastp at Q25 and MiXCR, and retained in-frame beta chains. Every CDR3 protein is listed once, alongside the most common genes and DNA of its rows. Clone size and V and J calls follow TCRdb, not the original study. The sample contains more than 200,000 distinct CDR3 sequences, roughly 9.4% of them found a single time. 5.1% of the sample comes from the top ten.

V sheds 2 bases and J sheds 12 bases, leaving 9 bases between their ends. The germline V gene supplies CDR1 MNHEY and CDR2 SVGEGT. The CDR3 covers 11 residues, taking in both the cysteine and the phenylalanine. Only CDR3 DNA is held: 33 bases, read in frame from base 1. The clonotype originates from a woman aged 18-30 years in good health. The chain joins TRBV6-2 or TRBV6-3 to TRBJ2-3; confidence is insufficient to name the D gene. Sequenced: memory (CD45RO+) T cells sorted from blood. The sample's cell subset or site, from its label and the paper: CD45RO+ enriched T cells. The sequence in DNA is TGTGCCAGCAGTTACGGGCTAGTTCAGTATTTT. Translation gives CASSYGLVQYF.